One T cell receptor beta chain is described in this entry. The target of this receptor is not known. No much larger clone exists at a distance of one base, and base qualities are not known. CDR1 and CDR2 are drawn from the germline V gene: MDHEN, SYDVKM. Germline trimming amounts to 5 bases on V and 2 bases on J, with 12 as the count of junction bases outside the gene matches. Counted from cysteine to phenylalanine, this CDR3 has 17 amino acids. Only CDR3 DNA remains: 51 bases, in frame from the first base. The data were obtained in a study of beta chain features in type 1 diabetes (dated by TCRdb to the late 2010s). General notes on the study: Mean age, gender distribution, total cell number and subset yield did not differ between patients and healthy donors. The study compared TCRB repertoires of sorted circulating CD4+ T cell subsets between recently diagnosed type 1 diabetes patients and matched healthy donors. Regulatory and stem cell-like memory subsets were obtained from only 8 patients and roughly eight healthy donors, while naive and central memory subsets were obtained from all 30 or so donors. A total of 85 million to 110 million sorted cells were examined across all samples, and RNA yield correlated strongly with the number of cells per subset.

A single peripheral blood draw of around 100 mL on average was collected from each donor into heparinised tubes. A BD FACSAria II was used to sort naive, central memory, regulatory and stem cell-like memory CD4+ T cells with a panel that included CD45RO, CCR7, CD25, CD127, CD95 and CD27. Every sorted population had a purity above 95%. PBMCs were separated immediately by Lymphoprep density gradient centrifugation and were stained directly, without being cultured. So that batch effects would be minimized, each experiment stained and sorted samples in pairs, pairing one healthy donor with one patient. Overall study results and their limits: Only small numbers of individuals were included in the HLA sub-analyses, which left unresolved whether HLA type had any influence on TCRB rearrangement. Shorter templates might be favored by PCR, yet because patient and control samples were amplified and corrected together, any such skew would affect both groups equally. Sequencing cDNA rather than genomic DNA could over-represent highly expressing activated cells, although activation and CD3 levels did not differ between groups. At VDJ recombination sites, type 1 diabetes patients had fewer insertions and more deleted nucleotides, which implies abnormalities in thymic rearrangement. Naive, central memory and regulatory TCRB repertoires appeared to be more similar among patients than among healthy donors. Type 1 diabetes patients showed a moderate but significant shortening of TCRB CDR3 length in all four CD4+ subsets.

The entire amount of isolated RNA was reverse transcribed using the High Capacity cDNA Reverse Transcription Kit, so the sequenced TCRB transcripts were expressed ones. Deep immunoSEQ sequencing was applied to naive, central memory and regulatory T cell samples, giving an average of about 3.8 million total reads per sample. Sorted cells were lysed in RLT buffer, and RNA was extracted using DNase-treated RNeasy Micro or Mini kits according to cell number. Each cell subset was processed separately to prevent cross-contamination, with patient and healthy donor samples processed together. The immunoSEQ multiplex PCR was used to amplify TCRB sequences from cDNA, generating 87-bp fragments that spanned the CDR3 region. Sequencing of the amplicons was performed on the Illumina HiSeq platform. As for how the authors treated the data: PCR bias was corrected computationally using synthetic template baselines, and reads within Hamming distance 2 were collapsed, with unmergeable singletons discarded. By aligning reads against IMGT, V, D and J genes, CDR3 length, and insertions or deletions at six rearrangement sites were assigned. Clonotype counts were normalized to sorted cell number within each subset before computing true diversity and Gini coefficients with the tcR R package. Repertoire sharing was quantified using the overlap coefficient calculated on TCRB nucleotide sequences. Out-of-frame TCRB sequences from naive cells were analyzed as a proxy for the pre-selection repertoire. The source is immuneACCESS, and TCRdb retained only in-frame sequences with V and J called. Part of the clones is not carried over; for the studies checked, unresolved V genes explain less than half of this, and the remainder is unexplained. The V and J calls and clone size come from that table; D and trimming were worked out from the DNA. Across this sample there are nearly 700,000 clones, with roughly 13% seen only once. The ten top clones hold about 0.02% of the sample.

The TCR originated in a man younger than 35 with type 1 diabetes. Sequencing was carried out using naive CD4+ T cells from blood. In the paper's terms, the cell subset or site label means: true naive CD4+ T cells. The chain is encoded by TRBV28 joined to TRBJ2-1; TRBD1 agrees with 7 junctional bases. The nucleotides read TGTGCCAGCAGTCCGTATCCGTCGGGACAGACCTACAATGAGCAGTTCTTC. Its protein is CASSPYPSGQTYNEQFF.